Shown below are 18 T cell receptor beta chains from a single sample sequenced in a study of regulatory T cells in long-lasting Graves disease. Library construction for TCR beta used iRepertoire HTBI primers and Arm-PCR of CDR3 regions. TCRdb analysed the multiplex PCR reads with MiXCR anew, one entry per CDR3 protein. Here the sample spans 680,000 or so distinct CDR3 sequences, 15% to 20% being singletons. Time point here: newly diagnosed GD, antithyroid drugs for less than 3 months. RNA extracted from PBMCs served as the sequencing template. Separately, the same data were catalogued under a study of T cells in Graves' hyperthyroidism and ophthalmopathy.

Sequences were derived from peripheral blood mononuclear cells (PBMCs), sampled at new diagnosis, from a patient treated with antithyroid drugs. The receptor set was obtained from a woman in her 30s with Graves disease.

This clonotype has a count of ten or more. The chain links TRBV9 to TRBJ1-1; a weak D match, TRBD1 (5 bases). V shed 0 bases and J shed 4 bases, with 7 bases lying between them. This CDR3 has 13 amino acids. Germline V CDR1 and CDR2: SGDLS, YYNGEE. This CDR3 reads CASSVGGSTEAFF. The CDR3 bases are TGTGCCAGCAGCGTAGGGGGGAGCACTGAAGCTTTCTTT.

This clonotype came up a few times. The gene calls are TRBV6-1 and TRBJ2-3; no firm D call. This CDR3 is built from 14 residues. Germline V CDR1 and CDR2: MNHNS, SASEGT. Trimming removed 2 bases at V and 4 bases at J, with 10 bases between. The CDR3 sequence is CASSEPKPPDTQYF. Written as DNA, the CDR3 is TGTGCCAGCAGTGAACCGAAACCACCAGATACGCAGTATTTT.

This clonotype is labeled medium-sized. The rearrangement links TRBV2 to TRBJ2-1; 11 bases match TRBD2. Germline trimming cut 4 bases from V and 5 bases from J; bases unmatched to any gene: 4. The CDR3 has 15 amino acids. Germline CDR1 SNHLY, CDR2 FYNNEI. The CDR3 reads CASSVGLAVDNEQFF. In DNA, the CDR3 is TGTGCCAGCAGTGTGGGACTAGCGGTGGACAATGAGCAGTTCTTC.

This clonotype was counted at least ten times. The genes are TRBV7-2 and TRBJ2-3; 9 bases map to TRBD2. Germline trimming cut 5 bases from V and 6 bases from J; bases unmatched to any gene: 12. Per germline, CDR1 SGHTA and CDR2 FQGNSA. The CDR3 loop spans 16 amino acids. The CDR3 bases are TGTGCCAGCAGCCATCCTAATAGCGGGAGTAGGGATACGCAGTATTTT. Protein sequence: CASSHPNSGSRDTQYF. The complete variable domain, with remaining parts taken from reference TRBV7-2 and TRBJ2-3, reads GAGVSQSPSNKVTEKGKDVELRCDPISGHTALYWYRQSLGQGLEFLIYFQGNSAPDKSGLPSDRFSAERTGGSVSTLTIQRTQQEDSAVYLCASSHPNSGSRDTQYFGPGTRLTVL.

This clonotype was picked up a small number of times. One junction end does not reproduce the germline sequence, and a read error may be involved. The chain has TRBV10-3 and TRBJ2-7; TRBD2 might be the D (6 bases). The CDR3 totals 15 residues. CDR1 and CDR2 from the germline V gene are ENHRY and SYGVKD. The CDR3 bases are TGTGCCATCAGTGTCGGAAGAACGCAAACGGGGGAGCAGCACTTC. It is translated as CAISVGRTQTGEQHF.

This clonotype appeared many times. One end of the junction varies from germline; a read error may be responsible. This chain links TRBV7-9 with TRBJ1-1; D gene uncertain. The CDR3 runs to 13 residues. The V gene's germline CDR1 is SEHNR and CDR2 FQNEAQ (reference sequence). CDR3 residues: CASTLAWEAEAFF. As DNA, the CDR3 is TGTGCCAGCACCTTAGCATGGGAGGCTGAAGCTTTCTTT.

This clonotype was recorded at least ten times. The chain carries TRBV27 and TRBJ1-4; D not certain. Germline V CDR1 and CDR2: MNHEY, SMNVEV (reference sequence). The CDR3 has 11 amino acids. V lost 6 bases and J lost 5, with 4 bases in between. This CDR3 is CASRSNEKLFF. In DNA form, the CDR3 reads TGTGCCAGCAGATCGAATGAAAAACTGTTTTTT.

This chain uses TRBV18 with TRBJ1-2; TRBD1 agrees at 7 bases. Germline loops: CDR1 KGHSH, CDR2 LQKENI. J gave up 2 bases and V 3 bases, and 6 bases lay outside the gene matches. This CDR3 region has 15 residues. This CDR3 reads CASSPDRVKNYGYTF. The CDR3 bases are TGTGCCAGCTCACCCGACAGGGTCAAGAACTATGGCTACACCTTC.

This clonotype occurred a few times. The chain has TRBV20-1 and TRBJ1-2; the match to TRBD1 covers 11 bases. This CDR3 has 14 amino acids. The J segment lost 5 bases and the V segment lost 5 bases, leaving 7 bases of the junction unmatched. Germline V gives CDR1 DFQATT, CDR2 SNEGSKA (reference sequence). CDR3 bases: TGCAGTGCTGGAACCGGGACAGGGGGGTATGGCTACACCTTC. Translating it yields CSAGTGTGGYGYTF.

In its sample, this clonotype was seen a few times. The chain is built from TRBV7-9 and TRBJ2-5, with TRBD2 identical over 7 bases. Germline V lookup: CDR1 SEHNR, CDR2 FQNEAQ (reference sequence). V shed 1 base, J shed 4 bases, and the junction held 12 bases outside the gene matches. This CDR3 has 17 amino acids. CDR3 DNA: TGTGCCAGCAGCTTAGATAGGACTAGGTCGGGCGGAGAGACCCAGTACTTC. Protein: CASSLDRTRSGGETQYF. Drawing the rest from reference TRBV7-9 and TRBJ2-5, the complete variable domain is DTGVSQNPRHKITKRGQNVTFRCDPISEHNRLYWYRQTLGQGPEFLTYFQNEAQLEKSRLLSDRFSAERPKGSFSTLEIQRTEQGDSAMYLCASSLDRTRSGGETQYFGPGTRLLVL.

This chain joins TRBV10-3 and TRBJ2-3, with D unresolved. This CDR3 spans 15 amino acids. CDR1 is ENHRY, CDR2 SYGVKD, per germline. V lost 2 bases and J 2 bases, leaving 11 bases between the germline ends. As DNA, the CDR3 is TGTGCCATCAGTGAGGGCCCCTCCTTCACAGATACGCAGTATTTT. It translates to CAISEGPSFTDTQYF.

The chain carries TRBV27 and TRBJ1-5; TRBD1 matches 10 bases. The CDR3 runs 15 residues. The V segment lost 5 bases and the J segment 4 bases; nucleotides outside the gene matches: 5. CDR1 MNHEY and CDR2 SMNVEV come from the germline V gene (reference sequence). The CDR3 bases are TGTGCCAGCAGTATCGGGACAGGGGTTAATCAGCCCCAGCATTTT. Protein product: CASSIGTGVNQPQHF.

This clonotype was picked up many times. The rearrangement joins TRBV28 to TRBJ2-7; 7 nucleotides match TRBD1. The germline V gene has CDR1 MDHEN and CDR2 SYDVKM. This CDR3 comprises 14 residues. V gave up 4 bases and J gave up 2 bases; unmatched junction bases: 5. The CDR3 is CASSSGQDTYEQYF. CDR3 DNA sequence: TGTGCCAGCAGTTCCGGACAGGATACCTACGAGCAGTACTTC.

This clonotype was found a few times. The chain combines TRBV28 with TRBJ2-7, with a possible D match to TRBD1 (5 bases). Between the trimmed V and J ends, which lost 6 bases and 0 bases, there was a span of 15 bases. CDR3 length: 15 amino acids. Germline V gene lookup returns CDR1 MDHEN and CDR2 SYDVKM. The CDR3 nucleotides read TGTGCCAGCAGCGCTAGGGGAAACCCCTCCTACGAGCAGTACTTC. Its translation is CASSARGNPSYEQYF.

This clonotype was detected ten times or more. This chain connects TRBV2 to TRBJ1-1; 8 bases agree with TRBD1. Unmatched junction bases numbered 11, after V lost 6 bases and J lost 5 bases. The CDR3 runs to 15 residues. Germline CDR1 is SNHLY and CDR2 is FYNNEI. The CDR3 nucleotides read TGTGCCAGCAGCAGTCCCCAGGGGGCAGGAACTGAAGCTTTCTTT. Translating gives CASSSPQGAGTEAFF.

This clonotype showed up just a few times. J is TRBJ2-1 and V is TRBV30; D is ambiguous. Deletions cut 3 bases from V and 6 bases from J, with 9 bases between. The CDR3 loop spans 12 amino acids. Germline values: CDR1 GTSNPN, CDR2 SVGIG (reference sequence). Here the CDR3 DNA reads TGTGCCTGGAGATCGCTTGGCAATGAGCAGTTCTTC. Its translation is CAWRSLGNEQFF.

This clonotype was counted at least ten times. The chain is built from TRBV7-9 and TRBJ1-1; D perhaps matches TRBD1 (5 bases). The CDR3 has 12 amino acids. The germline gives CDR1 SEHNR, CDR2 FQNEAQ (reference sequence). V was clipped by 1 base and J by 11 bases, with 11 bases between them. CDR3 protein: CASSLGGVKAFF. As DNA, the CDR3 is TGTGCCAGCAGCTTAGGGGGGGTTAAGGCTTTCTTT.

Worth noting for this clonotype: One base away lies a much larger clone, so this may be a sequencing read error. Here the CDR3 reads CASSGGQTSSYEQYF. CDR3 coding DNA: TGTGCCAGCAGTGGGGGACAGACGAGCTCCTACGAGCAGTACTTC. V is TRBV28 and J is TRBJ2-7; TRBD1 matches at 7 bases. Germline V gene data show CDR1 as MDHEN and CDR2 as SYDVKM. This CDR3 comprises 15 residues. Trimming removed 5 bases from V and 0 bases from J; junction bases left unmatched: 7.